This section outlines one T cell receptor beta chain sequence together with its context. The authors' processing: Reference gene primers were amplified, and this amplification served to estimate nucleated cell counts. Profiled with immunoSEQ multiplex PCR; TCRdb holds only in-frame clones, not every one. V and J calls and clone size follow that table, whereas D and trimming were derived from the DNA. The sample lists over 200,000 clones; about four fifths were seen once. The V gene's germline CDR1 is SEHNR and CDR2 FQNEAQ (reference sequence). The CDR3 has 14 amino acids. V lost 3 bases, J lost 6 bases, and 6 bases stayed unmatched. This specimen belongs to a study of blood T cell repertoires in COVID-19. Study as a whole: Acute and convalescent COVID-19 specimens originated in the United States, Italy and Spain.

Sequenced: peripheral blood. The J gene is TRBJ1-2, the V gene TRBV7-9, with TRBD1 matching 8 bases. The receptor's source is a man between 50 and 59 years old with active or convalescent COVID-19. In DNA, the CDR3 is TGTGCCAGCAGCTTGGGACAGGTTTTTAATGGCTACACCTTC. Translation gives CASSLGQVFNGYTF.